The following is a T cell receptor beta chain sequence with its context. Its antigen is still unknown. No base-level quality is on record; no much larger clone is a single base apart. The library came from the immunoSEQ multiplex PCR assay. A mixture of 60 forward primers for TCR Vbeta segments and 13 reverse primers for TCR Jbeta segments was used in the multiplex PCR. The CDR3 region of rearranged TCR beta genes was amplified from genomic DNA by a multiplex PCR assay. Amplified TCR beta libraries were sequenced as 87-base-pair reads on the Illumina HiSeq System. As for the authors' bioinformatics: Across the roughly 670 repertoires, a later analysis counted tens of millions of unique TCR beta chains, 9.5 million to 13 million of which were shared by at least two donors. Raw reads were error-corrected and collapsed into unique sequences with a nearest-neighbor algorithm that merged closely related sequences to remove PCR and sequencing errors. To assign V, D and J gene segments, CDR3 sequences were aligned to IMGT reference sequences. For a sequence to be retained, at least a six-nucleotide match to both a V gene segment and a J gene segment was required. Rearrangements were called productive when the CDR3 lacked stop codons and stayed in frame with V and J; all others were non-productive. Following IMGT convention, CDR3 was defined as the stretch from the second conserved V-encoded cysteine up to the conserved J-encoded phenylalanine. Sequences without an unambiguous match to a single V gene segment were excluded from the earlier analysis of 450 to 750 of the donors. An earlier analysis of several hundred of the donors classified V segments as functional when productive rearrangements were above 56.7% and as segregating when the standard deviation between donors was above 5%. A statistical classification framework was built for diagnosing cytomegalovirus status from the catalog of TCR beta chain sequences. V and J gene assignment, in a later analysis, came from comparing TCR nucleotide sequences with IMGT/GENE-DB human TR gene sequences. A later analysis assigned CDR3 sequences and most-parsimonious VDJ recombination scenarios with the TCRdist pipeline. A later analysis defined each TCR beta chain by its CDR3 amino acid sequence plus V-gene family, and excluded reads lacking a unique V-gene family. To address suspected cross-contamination and a sequencing artifact, a later analysis removed 592 highly shared, low-generation-probability nucleotide sequences. For each public chain, a later analysis derived a clonal expansion index from normalized ranks of inferred template counts within each repertoire. In a later analysis, generation probabilities were computed with a VDJ recombination model fitted to out-of-frame rearrangements, and the resulting probabilities were checked against IGoR. A later analysis scored TCR-TCR, TCR-HLA and TCR-CMV co-occurrence with hypergeometric tests, applying a repertoire-size bias correction to TCR pairs. A later analysis estimated false discovery rates by permuting HLA or CMV assignments 20 times. In a later analysis, co-occurring TCRs were grouped using DBSCAN, and TCRdist sequence similarity was added for clustering within HLA-allele-positive subsets. Repertoires with fewer than 30,000 or more than 120,000 public chains, plus five repertoires with anomalous nucleotide sharing, were excluded from co-occurrence clustering. TCRdb re-hosts the immuneACCESS table, in-frame sequences only. Its copies lack some clones; in the studies checked, an unresolved V gene accounts for under half of them, and the cause for the rest is not known. V, J and clone size reflect that table, while D and trimming were determined from the DNA. The sample table shows fewer than 200,000 clones, and around 79% are seen once. The ten largest clonotypes hold 2.1% of the sample.

This entry belongs to a study of cytomegalovirus exposure and HLA in healthy donors (dated by TCRdb to 2017 to 2019). About the full investigation: An earlier analysis of several hundred of the donors reported about 250 Gb of sequence data and roughly 110 million unique TCR beta sequences from 150 million to 200 million T cells. Among around 400 genotyped donors of the cohort, an average of roughly 230,000 unique TCR beta nucleotide sequences was sequenced per donor, of which about 19% were non-productive. Genome-wide SNP genotypes for about 55% of the roughly 670 donors were used in a later genetic analysis, which treated that subset as a discovery cohort. Every repertoire in the discovery cohort had been generated on one and the same sequencing platform. Because of strong linkage in the cohort, four to six DR-DQ haplotypes were treated as single units for association and clustering. Rather than drawing on any new phenotypic data, the later analysis identified candidate immune exposures from TCR beta sequences and the way those sequences occurred across donors. The aim of the study was to test whether cataloging public T cell receptors could identify signatures of past pathogen exposure. The study profiled the T cell repertoires of about 720 subjects by immunosequencing and related them to cytomegalovirus serostatus. Approximately 310 gigabases of sequencing data and approximately 92 million unique TCR sequences made up an early release that covered several hundred HLA-typed donors. Donor age, sex, ethnicity and CMV serostatus were collected together with the repertoire data. The study combined high-throughput TCR immunosequencing, statistical association of individual TCRs with disease status, and machine learning to predict cytomegalovirus infection status. The number of typed donors differed by locus: about 620-640 for A, B, C, DRB1 and DQB1; 522 for DQA1; around 580 for DPA1; and roughly 470 for DPB1. Of the roughly 420 genotyped donors, less than 90% were placed in the genetic ancestry cluster associated with self-reported Caucasian donors. Both class I and class II loci were covered by HLA typing, at four-digit resolution. Along with the roughly 700-subject first cohort, a separate validation cohort of more than 90 different subjects was used. In a later analysis, previously published TCR beta repertoires from about 640 donors were re-analyzed and high-resolution HLA genotyping was added so that TCR occurrence patterns could be studied. To decide whether each TCR beta V gene segment behaved as functional or pseudogenic, an earlier analysis of some 600 of the donors relied on high-throughput TCR beta sequencing. The investigation overall reported the following: According to the authors, the approach could potentially be generalized to other disease states and immunological phenotypes. In vitro tests confirmed that a few of the cytomegalovirus-associated TCR beta chains recognize cytomegalovirus antigens. For the cohort, immune exposure information was limited to CMV serostatus. In this cohort, only TCR beta chains were sequenced, and detectable features were limited by the absence of alpha or paired-chain data. Most TCR sequences were observed very rarely across donors, whereas some public TCRs were present in many individuals. Roughly uniform sequencing depth across donors was assumed in presence/absence analyses, although this assumption may not hold. Because counts were too low, around 17 rarely observed V segments, including chromosome 9 orphons, were left out of the earlier analysis of some 600 of the donors. A further reported finding was that TCR beta sequences accurately predicted the HLA-A and HLA-B alleles for most subjects in the first cohort. When HLA alleles, especially DR and DQ, strongly co-occurred, attributing TCR associations to individual alleles was difficult. In a later genetic analysis, a missense DCLRE1C variant was associated with V-gene and J-gene trimming of TCR beta chains, and the association was replicated in an independent cohort. Compared with equally common non-associated chains, HLA-associated TCR beta chains in a later analysis were more clonally expanded and had lower generation probabilities. Because some donors lacked HLA typing at each locus, the association tests relied only on the typed subset. In a later analysis, TCR association rates were found to vary across HLA loci, with the most associated TCRs seen for DRB1 alleles and the fewest for HLA-C alleles. In an earlier analysis of some 500 of the donors, most TCR beta V segments were observed in productive rearrangements about 90% or about 30% of the time, broadly matching IMGT annotations. A later analysis reported that several top co-occurrence clusters appeared linked to parvovirus B19, influenza, CMV and Epstein-Barr virus. According to a later genetic analysis, donors in an Asian-associated ancestry cluster had fewer N-insertions in productive TCRs than the approximately 700-donor mean. Correlated functional status among segregating V segments might reflect linkage disequilibrium, but an unknown experimental factor could not be ruled out. In the study, 164 TCR beta chains were listed as associated with cytomegalovirus. Some IMGT-functional V segments, including TRBV6-2 and TRBV6-3, could not be distinguished by the 87-base-pair reads and were therefore excluded. In a later analysis, most CMV-associated TCR beta chains were found to appear HLA-restricted, with HLA associations seemingly driven largely by CMV exposure. A later analysis associated about 17,000 TCR beta sequences with specific HLA alleles at a false discovery rate of 0.05. The sequencing pipeline was judged likely to have produced a cluster of highly shared sequence variants as a technical artifact. The classifier was reported to diagnose cytomegalovirus status with high specificity and sensitivity in both the original cohort and the validation cohort.

The germline V gene (reference sequence) provides CDR1 SGHKS and CDR2 YYEKEE. CDR3 length: 19 amino acids, cysteine to phenylalanine. This entry keeps only the CDR3 DNA: 57 bases, framed from base 1. For this chain, trimming is 4 bases at the V end and 2 bases at the J end, and the number of junction bases without a gene match is 15. In total, just over 650 healthy bone marrow donors made up the cohort. All cohort members were sampled while nominally healthy, although unrecorded immune exposures were likely present. The donor was CMV seronegative and was included in the group of around 320 seronegative cohort members. Every donor gave a peripheral blood sample, and the peripheral blood mononuclear cells from that sample were used for TCR beta sequencing. Genomic DNA was extracted from the blood cell samples with the Qiagen DNeasy Blood Extraction Kit.

This clonotype originated in a man aged 35 to 55 in good health and CMV-seronegative. Sequencing was carried out using PBMCs. The sequence is built from TRBV5-5 and TRBJ1-4; TRBD1 lines up with 9 middle nucleotides. CDR3 sequence: CASSRIYRDRVQTNEKLFF. The DNA sequence is as follows: TGTGCCAGCAGCAGAATTTACCGGGACAGGGTGCAGACTAATGAAAAACTGTTTTTT.